This is a list of T cell receptor beta chains from one sample in a study of blood T cell repertoires in COVID-19. Sequencing used immunoSEQ multiplex PCR; TCRdb keeps in-frame clones, though not all of them. The table has some 260,000 clones, roughly 77% seen once. Material for sequencing was peripheral blood. These receptors were collected from a woman aged 80 or over with acute or convalescent COVID-19. The CDR3 runs from the conserved cysteine through the conserved F or W. D genes are given only for firm matches. Rows may omit the clone size; those that give it use once, few, many or a size class.

size	V	D	J	CDR3	DNA
-	TRBV19	-	TRBJ2-7	CATMGPYEQYF	TGTGCCACCATGGGGCCCTACGAGCAGTACTTC
-	TRBV5-1	TRBD1	TRBJ1-6	CASSPGTGNSPLHF	TGCGCCAGCAGCCCTGGGACAGGGAATTCACCCCTCCACTTT
-	TRBV10-3	-	TRBJ1-1	CAITRGGAPPGSTEAFF	TGTGCCATCACTCGGGGGGGGGCTCCCCCCGGCAGCACTGAAGCTTTCTTT
few	TRBV3-1/TRBV3-2	-	TRBJ1-5	CASSQGGYGMRGQPQHF	TGTGCCAGCAGCCAAGGTGGTTATGGCATGCGAGGTCAGCCCCAGCATTTT
-	TRBV18	-	TRBJ1-5	CASSPPGGSGQPQHF	TGTGCCAGCTCACCACCAGGGGGAAGTGGTCAGCCCCAGCATTTT
-	TRBV30	-	TRBJ1-4	CAWSMGAGEKLFF	TGTGCCTGGAGTATGGGGGCTGGAGAAAAACTGTTTTTT
-	TRBV16	-	TRBJ1-2	CASSQRQAGGDYGYTF	TGTGCCAGCAGCCAACGTCAGGCGGGGGGGGATTATGGCTACACCTTC
once	TRBV6-6	TRBD1	TRBJ1-1	CASSRQGYEAFF	TGTGCCAGCAGCCGACAGGGTTATGAAGCTTTCTTT
-	TRBV2	TRBD2	TRBJ2-6	CASSVSGRALGANVLTF	TGTGCCAGCAGTGTTAGCGGGAGGGCGCTTGGGGCCAACGTCCTGACTTTC
-	TRBV7-2	-	TRBJ2-2	CASSRDNLRTGELFF	TGTGCCAGCAGCCGGGATAACTTGAGGACCGGGGAGCTGTTTTTT
-	TRBV19	TRBD1	TRBJ1-5	CASSVRGPQPQHF	TGTGCCAGTAGTGTCAGGGGGCCTCAGCCCCAGCATTTT
few	TRBV7-2	TRBD2	TRBJ2-2	CASSLVSGGQTGELFF	TGTGCCAGCAGCTTAGTGTCGGGAGGGCAGACCGGGGAGCTGTTTTTT
-	TRBV7-9	TRBD1	TRBJ2-2	CASSPQGVTGELFF	TGTGCCAGCAGCCCACAGGGGGTCACCGGGGAGCTGTTTTTT
-	TRBV14	-	TRBJ2-5	CASSQGFAGWETQYF	TGTGCCAGCAGCCAAGGATTTGCGGGCTGGGAGACCCAGTACTTC
few	TRBV9	-	TRBJ1-3	CASSVGQEGNTIYF	TGTGCCAGCAGCGTAGGACAGGAGGGAAACACCATATATTTT
few	TRBV19	-	TRBJ2-1	CASSIGTSYNEQFF	TGTGCCAGTAGTATAGGAACCAGCTACAATGAGCAGTTCTTC
-	TRBV5-3	TRBD1	TRBJ1-5	CARSLSPGQGSLVGNQPQHF	TGTGCCAGAAGCTTGTCCCCGGGACAGGGTTCGTTGGTCGGCAATCAGCCCCAGCATTTT
-	TRBV29-1	TRBD2	TRBJ2-7	CSVEGAGTNEQYF	TGCAGCGTTGAAGGGGCAGGGACTAACGAGCAGTACTTC
-	TRBV27	TRBD1	TRBJ2-1	CASSLDRTGWDNEQFF	TGTGCCAGCAGTCTGGACCGGACAGGGTGGGACAATGAGCAGTTCTTC
-	TRBV7-2	TRBD2	TRBJ2-5	CASSIGTSGGGQETQYF	TGTGCCAGCAGCATCGGGACTAGCGGGGGGGGGCAAGAGACCCAGTACTTC
-	TRBV7-2	TRBD2	TRBJ2-7	CASSPRRGGAEQYF	TGTGCCAGCAGCCCCCGACGCGGGGGGGCCGAGCAGTACTTC
-	TRBV28	-	TRBJ1-3	CASRTLGTGNTIYF	TGTGCCAGCAGGACTTTGGGTACAGGAAACACCATATATTTT
-	TRBV7-2	-	TRBJ2-7	CASSLIGRGQYEQYF	TGTGCCAGCAGCTTAATAGGTCGGGGACAATACGAGCAGTACTTC
many	TRBV19	TRBD1	TRBJ2-2	CASNRGYTGELFF	TGTGCCAGTAACAGGGGATACACCGGGGAGCTGTTTTTT
-	TRBV5-5	-	TRBJ2-7	CASSTSSGLAGYEQYF	TGTGCCAGCAGCACCTCATCAGGGCTCGCGGGATACGAGCAGTACTTC
-	TRBV6-2/TRBV6-3	TRBD1	TRBJ2-5	CASSVYRGRETQYF	TGTGCCAGCAGTGTATACAGGGGGCGAGAGACCCAGTACTTC
-	TRBV7-8	-	TRBJ1-5	CASSLARLWAGSNQPQHF	TGTGCCAGCAGCTTAGCGCGGTTGTGGGCAGGGAGCAATCAGCCCCAGCATTTT
-	TRBV3-1/TRBV3-2	-	TRBJ1-6	CASSQGGGNSPLHF	TGTGCCAGCAGCCAAGGTGGCGGGAATTCACCCCTCCACTTT
-	TRBV19	-	TRBJ1-1	CASSIVGRKTEAFF	TGTGCCAGTAGTATAGTGGGCAGGAAGACTGAAGCTTTCTTT
-	TRBV3-1/TRBV3-2	TRBD1	TRBJ1-1	CASSQEDRDRGRKTEAFF	TGTGCCAGCAGCCAAGAGGACCGGGACAGGGGGCGGAAGACTGAAGCTTTCTTT
-	TRBV18	-	TRBJ1-2	CASSPPAGGVIGGYTF	TGTGCCAGCTCACCACCGGCTGGGGGGGTCATTGGTGGCTACACCTTC
once	TRBV2	-	TRBJ1-5	CASSVDRYSNQPQHF	TGTGCCAGCAGTGTCGACAGGTATAGCAATCAGCCCCAGCATTTT
-	TRBV3-1/TRBV3-2	TRBD1	TRBJ1-2	CASSRGTANNYGYTF	TGTGCCAGCAGCCGCGGGACAGCAAATAACTATGGCTACACCTTC
-	TRBV9	TRBD1	TRBJ1-1	CASSGQGATEAFF	TGTGCCAGCAGTGGGCAGGGGGCCACTGAAGCTTTCTTT
-	TRBV5-5	-	TRBJ2-1	CASSLNRYNEQFF	TGTGCCAGCAGCTTGAATAGATACAATGAGCAGTTCTTC
-	TRBV5-6	-	TRBJ2-7	CASSLVGGSEQYF	TGTGCCAGCAGCTTGGTTGGGGGGAGCGAGCAGTACTTC
once	TRBV7-9	TRBD1	TRBJ1-6	CAGQRTGGRSPLHF	TGTGCCGGCCAGCGGACAGGGGGGCGATCACCCCTCCACTTT
-	TRBV20-1	TRBD1	TRBJ2-7	CSASRDRGGEQYF	TGCAGTGCCAGTCGGGACAGGGGAGGTGAGCAGTACTTC
-	TRBV5-4	TRBD1	TRBJ1-2	CASSLGTGANYGYTF	TGTGCCAGCAGCTTAGGGACAGGGGCCAACTATGGCTACACCTTC
-	TRBV7-8	-	TRBJ1-2	CASSPPAGRSYGYTF	TGTGCCAGCAGCCCCCCGGCAGGGAGGAGTTATGGCTACACCTTC
-	TRBV9	TRBD1	TRBJ1-6	CASSVTGGDPSGGSYNSPLHF	TGTGCCAGCAGCGTGACAGGGGGCGACCCGTCAGGGGGCTCCTATAATTCACCCCTCCACTTT
-	TRBV5-1	-	TRBJ2-7	CASSLGGSVYEQYF	TGCGCCAGCAGCTTGGGAGGTAGCGTATACGAGCAGTACTTC
-	TRBV30	-	TRBJ2-3	CAWSHRTDTQYF	TGTGCCTGGAGTCATCGCACAGATACGCAGTATTTT
-	TRBV19	-	TRBJ2-1	CASSPLLATNEQFF	TGTGCCAGTAGCCCACTACTAGCTACCAATGAGCAGTTCTTC
-	TRBV10-2	TRBD1	TRBJ1-2	CASSGAGQGYGYTF	TGCGCCAGCAGCGGCGCAGGACAGGGGTATGGCTACACCTTC
once	TRBV10-3	TRBD2	TRBJ2-5	CAITRLAEETQYF	TGTGCCATCACCCGACTAGCGGAAGAGACCCAGTACTTC
-	TRBV18	-	TRBJ1-1	CASSPGRLNTEAFF	TGTGCCAGCTCACCTGGCAGGCTGAACACTGAAGCTTTCTTT
-	TRBV5-1	-	TRBJ2-5	CASSLTTKETQYF	TGCGCCAGCAGCTTAACGACTAAAGAGACCCAGTACTTC
-	TRBV5-1	-	TRBJ1-4	CASSTGTQQNEKLFF	TGCGCCAGCAGCACGGGGACTCAGCAAAATGAAAAACTGTTTTTT
-	TRBV6-5	TRBD2	TRBJ2-5	CASKASGGGETQYF	TGTGCCAGCAAGGCTAGCGGGGGGGGTGAGACCCAGTACTTC
-	TRBV19	-	TRBJ1-2	CASSGQQTNYGYTF	TGTGCCAGTAGCGGACAGCAAACTAACTATGGCTACACCTTC
-	TRBV20-1	-	TRBJ1-3	CSASWGGAGNTIYF	TGCAGTGCTAGTTGGGGGGGGGCTGGAAACACCATATATTTT
-	TRBV5-1	TRBD1	TRBJ1-2	CASSPGGTGVSYGYTF	TGCGCCAGCAGCCCTGGAGGGACAGGGGTGAGCTATGGCTACACCTTC
few	TRBV18	-	TRBJ2-5	CASSSPPPAGTQYF	TGTGCCAGCTCGTCCCCCCCACCAGCGGGGACCCAGTACTTC